This TCR beta chain was found in a study of T-cell reconstitution after alpha-beta-depleted transplantation in children (dated by TCRdb to the mid-2010s). About the full investigation: The study quantitatively tracked T-cell immune reconstitution after TCRalphabeta/CD19-depleted allogeneic hematopoietic cell transplantation in children using TCR repertoire profiling. Summary of the overall study and its limitations: The frequencies of hyperexpanded clones fell over the following months, and after one year, T-cell counts and TCRbeta diversity were mostly attributed to newly produced T cells. The apparently early recovery of alphabetaT-cell counts about two months after transplant reportedly depended on only several hundred rapidly expanded clones that came from non-depleted graft cells. In some patients, high TCRbeta diversity at day 60 was attributed to recipient T cells and intrathymic progenitors that had survived conditioning.

The sample's treatment or condition, from its label and the paper: allogeneic hematopoietic cell transplantation with graft depleted of TCRalphabeta T cells and CD19 B cells. The transplant recipients were children given TCRalphabeta/CD19-depleted allogeneic hematopoietic cell grafts. The library came from PCR. Reads for this sample came from an Illumina HiSeq 2500. To normalize quantification of the TCRbeta repertoire, the TCR libraries were built with molecular barcoding that relied on unique molecular identifiers. The public sequencing data were trimmed at Q25 with fastp and processed into clonotypes with MiXCR by TCRdb, which kept only in-frame beta chains. Every entry covers one CDR3 protein and lists the most common genes and DNA from its rows. For this sample there are around 490,000 distinct CDR3 sequences; about an eighth appear just once. The ten top clones hold 13% to 15% of the sample.

Remarks on this clonotype: Its antigen has not been determined. Base qualities are not recorded, but no much larger clone differs from it by a single base.

The CDR1 and CDR2 encoded by the germline V gene are LGHNA and YSLEER. Taken from cysteine to phenylalanine, the CDR3 has 15 residues. The sequence is cut down to CDR3 DNA, 45 bases in frame from base 1. Germline trimming: 4 bases from V, 4 bases from J; junction bases outside gene matches: 7. This specimen was PBMCs, mostly from graft donor cells, taken 180 days after TCRalphabeta/CD19-depleted stem cell transplant. The chain joins TRBV4-3 to TRBJ2-1; TRBD1 aligns with 7 central bases. The receptor was derived from a female patient aged 2 to 10 who had a stem cell transplant for aplastic anemia, so the T cells may come from the graft donor. The nucleotide sequence is TGCGCCAGCAGCCCCAGGGGGAAGGAGTACAATGAGCAGTTCTTC. It specifies CASSPRGKEYNEQFF.